These 30 T cell receptor beta chains were all obtained from the same sample, sequenced in a study of T cell changes during pregnancy in multiple sclerosis. TCRdb keeps only in-frame clones here, not all; method: immunoSEQ multiplex PCR. The sample yields 90,000 or so clones, about 92% seen once. This specimen was peripheral blood, taken in the first trimester of pregnancy. The receptors here all came from a female donor with multiple sclerosis, enrolled in a pregnancy study.

The chain recombines TRBV4-1 with TRBJ2-4, with TRBD2 matching 15 bases. Germline CDR1 reads MGHRA; CDR2 reads YSYEKL. Trimming removed 3 bases from V and 0 bases from J; junction bases left unmatched: 3. The CDR3 spans 18 residues. CDR3 residues: CASSQGLAGGLAKNIQYF. As DNA, the CDR3 is TGCGCCAGCAGCCAGGGACTAGCGGGGGGACTAGCCAAAAACATTCAGTACTTC.

This clone was picked up one time. This sequence joins TRBV4-2 and TRBJ2-3; the D is unclear. Trimming left V 3 bases short and J 5 bases short, with 6 bases between. This CDR3 is 12 amino acids long. From germline, CDR1 is LGHNA and CDR2 YNFKEQ. Here the CDR3 DNA reads TGTGCCAGCAGCCATTCGGGAGATACGCAGTATTTT. Translation gives CASSHSGDTQYF.

The chain couples TRBV27 to TRBJ1-2, with no clear D. V lost 4 bases and J 14 bases, leaving 14 bases between the germline ends. The germline CDR1 and CDR2 sequences are MNHEY and SMNVEV (reference sequence). The CDR3 length is 11 residues. DNA of the CDR3: TGTGCCAGCAGTTCCCCGTACAGTAGAACCTTC. Translating it yields CASSSPYSRTF.

This rearrangement joins TRBV19 to TRBJ2-3, with 8 bases identical to TRBD2. The germline V gene encodes CDR1 LNHDA and CDR2 SQIVND (reference sequence). The V gene end was trimmed by 7 bases and the J gene end by 4 bases; junction bases not matched to a gene: 7. The CDR3 is 14 residues long. CDR3 DNA: TGTGCCAGTATGAAACTAGCGGTCTCAGATACGCAGTATTTT. This translates into CASMKLAVSDTQYF. The whole variable domain, filled in from reference TRBV19 and TRBJ2-3, reads DGGITQSPKYLFRKEGQNVTLSCEQNLNHDAMYWYRQDPGQGLRLIYYSQIVNDFQKGDIAEGYSVSREKKESFPLTVTSAQKNPTAFYLCASMKLAVSDTQYFGPGTRLTVL.

This chain connects TRBV2 to TRBJ1-4; 7 nucleotides agree with TRBD1. J gave up 3 bases and V 8 bases, and 6 bases lay outside the gene matches. The CDR3 length is 14 residues. Germline CDR1 is SNHLY and CDR2 is FYNNEI. The CDR3 sequence is CASFRDSANEKLFF. CDR3 in DNA: TGTGCCAGCTTCCGGGACAGTGCTAATGAAAAACTGTTTTTT.

The chain has TRBV12-5 and TRBJ1-1; D is uncertain. The length of the CDR3 is 12 residues. Trimming removed 2 bases at V and 3 bases at J, with 4 bases between. Germline V lookup: CDR1 LGHNT, CDR2 FRNRAP. CDR3 nucleotide sequence: TGTGCTAGTGGTTTGACGGACACTGAAGCTTTCTTT. Protein sequence: CASGLTDTEAFF.

This clone occurred once. The chain couples TRBV5-4 to TRBJ2-2, with 12 nucleotides matching TRBD2. The CDR3 has 17 amino acids. The junction had 8 bases not matched to a gene; V was cut back by 4 bases and J by 4 bases. CDR1 and CDR2 from the germline V gene are SGHNT and YYREEE (reference sequence). The CDR3 region is CASSLLGLAGSTGELFF. The CDR3 region has the DNA TGTGCCAGCAGCCTTTTGGGACTAGCGGGCTCCACCGGGGAGCTGTTTTTT. Together with reference TRBV5-4 and TRBJ2-2, the CDR3 gives the full variable domain: ETGVTQSPTHLIKTRGQQVTLRCSSQSGHNTVSWYQQALGQGPQFIFQYYREEENGRGNFPPRFSGLQFPNYSSELNVNALELDDSALYLCASSLLGLAGSTGELFFGEGSRLTVL.

The chain uses TRBV27 and TRBJ2-2; TRBD1 aligns across 7 bases. The CDR3 has 14 residues. Germline loops: CDR1 MNHEY, CDR2 SMNVEV (reference sequence). V trimming: 0 bases; J trimming: 7 bases; junction bases outside the gene matches: 2. The CDR3 loop is CASSLSGGGGELFF. CDR3 nucleotide sequence: TGTGCCAGCAGTTTATCAGGGGGCGGCGGGGAGCTGTTTTTT.

The V call is TRBV18, the J call TRBJ2-5, with TRBD1 matching 9 bases. The CDR3 sequence is 16 residues long. The V gene's germline CDR1 is KGHSH and CDR2 LQKENI. The junction had 12 bases not matched to a gene; V was cut back by 3 bases and J by 7 bases. The CDR3 sequence is CASSPERWDREGTQYF. CDR3 coding DNA: TGTGCCAGCTCACCTGAGAGGTGGGACAGGGAGGGGACCCAGTACTTC.

J is TRBJ1-1 and V is TRBV29-1; D unclear. V lost 4 bases and J 8 bases, leaving 8 bases between the germline ends. CDR3 length: 10 residues. CDR1 SQVTM and CDR2 ANQGSEA come from the germline V gene. Here the CDR3 DNA reads TGCAGCGTTGTGTTTCAAGAAGCTTTCTTT. Encoded protein: CSVVFQEAFF. Full variable domain (remainder filled in from reference TRBV29-1 and TRBJ1-1): SAVISQKPSRDICQRGTSLTIQCQVDSQVTMMFWYRQQPGQSLTLIATANQGSEATYESGFVIDKFPISRPNLTFSTLTVSNMSPEDSSIYLCSVVFQEAFFGQGTRLTVV.

This clone was counted only a few times. The sample has other DNA sequences that encode this CDR3 too. V is TRBV27 and J is TRBJ2-7; D remains ambiguous. CDR1 is MNHEY, CDR2 SMNVEV, per germline (reference sequence). The length of the CDR3 is 11 residues. V dropped 4 bases and J dropped 1 base, with 2 bases sitting between them. The CDR3 nucleotides are TGTGCCAGCAGTTCTTCCTACGAGCAGTACTTC. Translated, it gives CASSSSYEQYF.

This CDR3 is CSVAESEIGTQYF. The CDR3 DNA reads TGCAGCGTTGCGGAGTCGGAGATCGGTACGCAGTATTTT. The gene calls are TRBV29-1 and TRBJ2-3; D unclear. V was cut by 4 bases and J by 8 bases, with 16 bases left in between. The CDR3 runs 13 residues. From germline, CDR1 is SQVTM and CDR2 ANQGSEA.

The chain combines TRBV4-1 with TRBJ2-1; D perhaps matches TRBD2 (5 bases). Germline CDR1 is MGHRA and CDR2 is YSYEKL. The CDR3 runs to 15 residues. The germline V and J ends were trimmed by 4 bases and 2 bases, with 12 bases remaining between them. CDR3 coding DNA: TGCGCCAGCAGCCCCCGACTAATGGCCTACAATGAGCAGTTCTTC. Protein sequence: CASSPRLMAYNEQFF.

The chain combines TRBV19 with TRBJ2-2; D is unresolved. The CDR3 has 14 amino acids. Trimming stripped 3 bases from V and 5 bases from J, with 10 bases between. Germline V lookup: CDR1 LNHDA, CDR2 SQIVND (reference sequence). The CDR3 is CASSILPRTGELFF. Here the CDR3 DNA reads TGTGCCAGTAGTATCCTTCCACGGACCGGGGAGCTGTTTTTT.

The V call is TRBV30, the J call TRBJ2-1, with TRBD2 matching 10 bases. The germline gives CDR1 GTSNPN, CDR2 SVGIG (reference sequence). The trim removed 3 bases at V and 3 bases at J, leaving 5 bases unmatched. The CDR3 consists of 15 residues. The CDR3 protein is CAWSPLAGGYNEQFF. The CDR3 DNA reads TGTGCCTGGAGCCCCTTAGCGGGAGGCTACAATGAGCAGTTCTTC.

V usage is TRBV5-1 and J usage is TRBJ2-7, with D perhaps matching TRBD2 (5 bases). V lost 1 base and J lost 4, with 12 bases in between. CDR1 is SGHRS and CDR2 is YFSETQ in the germline V gene. The CDR3 is 14 amino acids. CDR3 nucleotides: TGCGCCAGCAGCTTGAGCGGACGGGGTTACGAGCAGTACTTC. Encoded protein: CASSLSGRGYEQYF.

The V and J genes are TRBV2 and TRBJ1-2, with 7 bases aligning to TRBD1. The V gene's germline CDR1 is SNHLY and CDR2 FYNNEI. Germline trimming cut 4 bases from V and 2 bases from J; bases unmatched to any gene: 4. The CDR3 spans 14 residues. CDR3 coding DNA: TGTGCCAGCAGTGGACAGGGCCAAAACTATGGCTACACCTTC. It is translated as CASSGQGQNYGYTF.

V usage is TRBV2 and J usage is TRBJ1-4; D might be TRBD1 (5 bases). The CDR3 is made up of 14 amino acids. The germline CDR1 and CDR2 sequences are SNHLY and FYNNEI. V lost 1 base, J lost 11 bases, and 14 bases lay in between. The DNA for the CDR3 is TGTGCCAGCAGTGAAGACGCCAGCCGGGGGAAACTGTTTTTT. Translation gives CASSEDASRGKLFF. Complete variable domain (other parts from reference TRBV2 and TRBJ1-4): EPEVTQTPSHQVTQMGQEVILRCVPISNHLYFYWYRQILGQKVEFLVSFYNNEISEKSEIFDDQFSVERPDGSNFTLKIRSTKLEDSAMYFCASSEDASRGKLFFGSGTQLSVL.

The J gene is TRBJ2-7, the V gene TRBV9, with 12 bases lining up with TRBD2. V gave up 0 bases and J gave up 7 bases; unmatched junction bases: 8. Germline V gives CDR1 SGDLS, CDR2 YYNGEE. CDR3 size: 16 residues. CDR3 in amino acids: CASSVASGRASGEQYF. The CDR3, as DNA: TGTGCCAGCAGCGTAGCTAGCGGGAGGGCCTCGGGTGAGCAGTACTTC.

V usage is TRBV19 and J usage is TRBJ2-3; D is uncertain. This CDR3 comprises 15 residues. Germline CDR1 is LNHDA and CDR2 is SQIVND (reference sequence). V shed 3 bases and J shed 0 bases, with 10 bases lying between them. Written as DNA, the CDR3 is TGTGCCAGTAGTATCTCGTCCCCTAGCACAGATACGCAGTATTTT. This gives the protein CASSISSPSTDTQYF.

CDR3 loop: CASSIGTSGRSGEQYF. DNA for the CDR3: TGCGCCAGCAGCATCGGGACTAGCGGGAGGTCCGGCGAGCAGTACTTC. The chain has TRBV4-3 and TRBJ2-7; 15 bases map to TRBD2. This CDR3 has 16 residues. The germline V gene encodes CDR1 LGHNA and CDR2 YSLEER. With V trimmed by 5 bases and J by 6 bases, 8 bases remained unmatched.

The chain has TRBV5-6 and TRBJ2-1, with 7 nucleotides matching TRBD2. The V gene end was trimmed by 2 bases and the J gene end by 7 bases; junction bases not matched to a gene: 9. This CDR3 comprises 15 residues. The germline CDR1 and CDR2 sequences are SGHDT and YYEEEE. The CDR3 loop is CASSFLAGAPNEQFF. DNA for the CDR3: TGTGCCAGCAGCTTCTTGGCGGGAGCCCCGAATGAGCAGTTCTTC.

This chain links TRBV30 with TRBJ1-2; TRBD1 is a possible D gene (6 bases). Trimming stripped 7 bases from V and 1 base from J, with 16 bases between. The CDR3 covers 14 residues. The germline CDR1 and CDR2 sequences are GTSNPN and SVGIG (reference sequence). As DNA, the CDR3 is TGTGCCTCAGAGCCGACAGGCCTTAACTATGGCTACACCTTC. Amino acid sequence: CASEPTGLNYGYTF.

The V gene is TRBV28, the J gene TRBJ1-5; no clear D gene. V lost 4 bases and J lost 1, with 11 bases in between. In germline, CDR1 is MDHEN, CDR2 SYDVKM. The CDR3 has 15 residues. CDR3 amino acids: CASSSRLGSNQPQHF. The CDR3 DNA is TGTGCCAGCAGTTCCCGACTCGGCAGCAATCAGCCCCAGCATTTT.

The chain couples TRBV9 to TRBJ2-1; TRBD1 matches at 7 bases. CDR3 size: 16 residues. Germline trimming cut 0 bases from V and 3 bases from J; bases unmatched to any gene: 6. Germline V gene sequence: CDR1 SGDLS, CDR2 YYNGEE. As DNA, the CDR3 is TGTGCCAGCAGCGTAGATGGGACAGCGATCTACAATGAGCAGTTCTTC. Its translation: CASSVDGTAIYNEQFF.

This clone was observed a single time. This sequence joins TRBV6-1 and TRBJ2-7, with a weak D call TRBD2 (6 bases). The CDR3 covers 14 residues. Germline loops: CDR1 MNHNS, CDR2 SASEGT. V shed 4 bases and J shed 1 base, with 11 bases lying between them. CDR3 DNA: TGTGCCAGCAGTGGGGGGGACGGATCCTACGAGCAGTACTTC. Translation: CASSGGDGSYEQYF.

The gene calls are TRBV7-6 and TRBJ1-1; D is undetermined. Germline CDR1 reads SGHVS; CDR2 reads FNYEAQ. The length of the CDR3 is 14 residues. Trimming took off 5 bases at V and 2 bases at J, with 12 bases between the two ends. CDR3 bases: TGTGCCAGCAGCCGCGCACCAGGAAACACTGAAGCTTTCTTT. Its protein product is CASSRAPGNTEAFF.

The gene calls are TRBV7-8 and TRBJ1-5, with 7 bases that match TRBD1. The J segment lost 0 bases and the V segment lost 2 bases, leaving 10 bases of the junction unmatched. This CDR3 has 18 residues. Per germline, CDR1 SGHVS and CDR2 FQNEAQ. The CDR3 DNA reads TGTGCCAGCAGCTTACGACCGGGACAGCTGAATAGCAATCAGCCCCAGCATTTT. Amino acid sequence: CASSLRPGQLNSNQPQHF.

The chain combines TRBV5-4 with TRBJ2-5, with 9 bases lining up with TRBD1. The V segment lost 4 bases and the J segment 4 bases; nucleotides outside the gene matches: 2. This CDR3 comprises 13 residues. Per germline, CDR1 SGHNT and CDR2 YYREEE (reference sequence). Here the CDR3 DNA reads TGTGCCAGCAGCCCGACAGGGGGAGAGACCCAGTACTTC. Its protein product is CASSPTGGETQYF.

This clone was observed a handful of times. The rearrangement uses TRBV30 and TRBJ1-5; D might be TRBD1 (5 bases). V was trimmed by 0 bases and J by 6 bases, leaving 12 bases between them. The CDR3 is made up of 14 amino acids. The germline gives CDR1 GTSNPN, CDR2 SVGIG (reference sequence). For the CDR3, the DNA is TGTGCCTGGAGTGTGGGGCTAGTCAGTCAGCCCCAGCATTTT. This encodes CAWSVGLVSQPQHF.